The TCR beta chain described here comes from a study of CD8+CD57+ T cells in acquired aplastic anemia. A single count supports this clonotype. CDR3 and TCR beta VDJ profiling relied on genomic DNA as the template. TCRdb independently ran MiXCR on the reads; one entry per CDR3 protein. The sample contains about 160,000 distinct CDR3 sequences, 70% to 80% of which appear only once. The authors sequenced patients whose flow cytometry had shown CD8+CD57+ cell expansion. V dropped 3 bases and J dropped 5 bases, with 16 bases sitting between them. The CDR3 is 14 residues long. Germline loops: CDR1 DFQATT, CDR2 SNEGSKA (reference sequence).

Source material: sorted CD4+, CD8+, or CD8+CD57+ T cells (not recorded which) from PBMCs. The chain couples TRBV20-1 to TRBJ1-2; D unclear. The clonotype comes from a human donor with aplastic anemia. DNA for the CDR3: TGCAGTGCTAGGGATCCGGCGGGCGAATATGGCTACACCTTC. Residues: CSARDPAGEYGYTF.